Sequencing of this T cell receptor (beta chain) was carried out in a study of cytomegalovirus exposure and HLA in healthy donors. V dropped 6 bases and J dropped 0 bases, with 9 bases sitting between them. Germline lookup yields CDR1 MDHEN and CDR2 SYDVKM. The CDR3 loop spans 13 amino acids. The study ran its PCR with 60 Vbeta and 13 Jbeta primers. Libraries were prepared by immunoSEQ multiplex PCR; TCRdb keeps only in-frame clonotypes and omits some of them. The sample includes approximately 82,000 clones. The gene calls are TRBV28 and TRBJ2-7; D is unclear. The source material was PBMCs. The receptor was isolated from a woman in her sixties in good health and CMV-seronegative. CDR3 sequence: CASSKSLSYEQYF. The DNA for the CDR3 is TGTGCCAGCAGCAAGAGTCTCTCCTACGAGCAGTACTTC.